This TCR beta chain was captured by sequencing in a study of control samples from healthy donors and cancer patients (dated by TCRdb to the early 2020s). CDR1 and CDR2 are read off the germline V gene as SGDLS and YYNGEE. The germline ends are 11 bases apart after V is trimmed by 0 bases and J by 7 bases. From its cysteine to its phenylalanine, the CDR3 spans 15 amino acids. Only the CDR3 DNA is retained, 45 bases long and in frame from the first base. In the case of this clone: Its antigen target is currently unknown. Base qualities are missing; no much larger clone stands one base away.

Library construction relied on the immunoSEQ multiplex PCR assay. Not all clones reach the TCRdb copy of this immuneACCESS table, which keeps in-frame sequences only. Checked studies attribute under half of the gap to unresolved V genes and leave the rest unexplained. In this sample the table shows roughly 100,000 clones, roughly 89% of which occur a single time. About a fifth of the sample is taken by the ten largest. The clonotype comes from a man aged 60-69 years with lung cancer. Recombination connected TRBV9 to TRBJ1-6, with TRBD1 perhaps the D gene, on 5 matching bases. Material: PBMCs. CDR3 reads: CASSVDGGVNSPLHF. The DNA sequence follows: TGTGCCAGCAGCGTAGACGGGGGTGTGAATTCACCCCTCCACTTT.